The TCR beta chain described here comes from a study of radiotherapy plus CTLA-4 blockade in lung cancer. Generated by immunoSEQ multiplex PCR, the TCRdb table keeps only in-frame clones and is missing some. The data contain fewer than 100,000 clones, around 83% of them seen just once; the ten biggest clones take up 0.75% to 0.95%. This clone was observed a handful of times. Enrolled patients, whose metastatic non-small-cell lung cancer was chemo-refractory, received focal radiation plus CTLA-4 blockade with ipilimumab. The sample here was peripheral blood, taken from a patient treated with radiotherapy plus ipilimumab. This TCR derives from a human donor with non-small cell lung cancer who had stable disease on radiotherapy plus ipilimumab.

The CDR3 DNA reads TGCGCCAGCAGCCAAGGGACTAGCGTCTACAATGAGCAGTTCTTC. As protein: CASSQGTSVYNEQFF. J is TRBJ2-1 and V is TRBV4-1; TRBD2 matches at 9 bases. Germline V gives CDR1 MGHRA, CDR2 YSYEKL. The V gene end was trimmed by 1 base and the J gene end by 3 bases; junction bases not matched to a gene: 1. The length of the CDR3 is 15 residues.